This T cell receptor beta chain appears in the sequencing data of a study of blood T cell repertoires in COVID-19. Study context: Researchers got acute and convalescent COVID-19 samples from the United States, Italy and Spain. Nucleic acid was either cDNA or gDNA, and it came from T cells, B-cell-depleted T cells, or PBMCs.

Trimming stripped 4 bases from V and 4 bases from J, with 14 bases between. Germline CDR1 SGHRS, CDR2 YFSETQ. The CDR3 covers 15 residues. Enrollees, about 18 to 90 years old, lived in some 24 US areas. Recovery meant two consecutive negative NP/OP PCR tests, professional clearance, or resolved symptoms. Clones were read by immunoSEQ multiplex PCR, and TCRdb kept only the in-frame ones, dropping some. Among approximately 230,000 clones, 85% to 90% were seen once, and the ten largest hold around 15%. The chain is built from TRBV5-1 and TRBJ1-4, with D possibly being TRBD1 (5 bases). This TCR derives from a man aged 18 to 35 who had recovered from COVID-19. The sample consisted of PBMCs or T cells enriched from blood (not recorded which). The CDR3 DNA sequence: TGCGCCAGCAGCGCGGTAGGGGCGGATAATGAAAAACTGTTTTTT. This sequence encodes CASSAVGADNEKLFF. The full variable domain, with the rest looked up from reference TRBV5-1 and TRBJ1-4, is KAGVTQTPRYLIKTRGQQVTLSCSPISGHRSVSWYQQTPGQGLQFLFEYFSETQRNKGNFPGRFSGRQFSNSRSEMNVSTLELGDSALYLCASSAVGADNEKLFFGSGTQLSVL.